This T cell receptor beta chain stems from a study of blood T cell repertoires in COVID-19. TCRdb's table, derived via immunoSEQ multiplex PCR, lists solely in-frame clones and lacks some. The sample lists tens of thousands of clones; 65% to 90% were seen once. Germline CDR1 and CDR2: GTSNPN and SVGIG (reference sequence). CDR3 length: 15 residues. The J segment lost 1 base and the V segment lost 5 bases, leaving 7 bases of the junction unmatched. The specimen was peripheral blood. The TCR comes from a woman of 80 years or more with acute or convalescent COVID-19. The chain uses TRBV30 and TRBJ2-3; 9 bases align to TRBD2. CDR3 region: CAWGGGGQGTDTQYF. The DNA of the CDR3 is TGTGCCTGGGGCGGGGGGGGCCAGGGCACAGATACGCAGTATTTT. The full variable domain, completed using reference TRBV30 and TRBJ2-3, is SQTIHQWPATLVQPVGSPLSLECTVEGTSNPNLYWYRQAAGRGLQLLFYSVGIGQISSEVPQNLSASRPQDRQFILSSKKLLLSDSGFYLCAWGGGGQGTDTQYFGPGTRLTVL.